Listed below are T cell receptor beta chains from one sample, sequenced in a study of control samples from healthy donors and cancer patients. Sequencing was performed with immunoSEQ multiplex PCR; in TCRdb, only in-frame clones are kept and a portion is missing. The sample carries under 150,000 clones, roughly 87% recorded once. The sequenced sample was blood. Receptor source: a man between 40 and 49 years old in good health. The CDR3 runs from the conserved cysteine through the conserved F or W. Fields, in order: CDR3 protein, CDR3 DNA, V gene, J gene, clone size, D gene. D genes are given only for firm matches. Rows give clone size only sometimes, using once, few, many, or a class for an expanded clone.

CASRPRQGSNEKLFF,TGTGCCAGCAGGCCCCGACAGGGCTCTAATGAAAAACTGTTTTTT,TRBV6-5,TRBJ1-4,NA,TRBD1
CATSRGRPYNEQFF,TGTGCCACTTCCAGGGGGCGCCCCTACAATGAGCAGTTCTTC,TRBV24-1,TRBJ2-1,NA,TRBD1
CASSPGTGSVETQYF,TGTGCCAGCAGCCCCGGGACAGGGAGTGTAGAGACCCAGTACTTC,TRBV11-3,TRBJ2-5,NA,TRBD1
CASSMGGGYNSPLHF,TGTGCCAGTAGTATGGGCGGCGGATATAATTCACCCCTCCACTTT,TRBV19,TRBJ1-6,NA,NA
CASSSQGAPGETQYF,TGCGCCAGCAGTTCGCAGGGGGCGCCGGGAGAGACCCAGTACTTC,TRBV4-1,TRBJ2-5,NA,TRBD1
CASRGDSYSNQPQHF,TGTGCCAGCAGGGGGGACAGCTATAGCAATCAGCCCCAGCATTTT,TRBV2,TRBJ1-5,NA,TRBD1
CASSVGTVSEQYF,TGTGCCAGCAGCGTAGGTACAGTCTCTGAGCAGTACTTC,TRBV9,TRBJ2-7,NA,NA
CASSPETGSNEKLFF,TGTGCCAGCTCTCCCGAGACGGGCTCTAATGAAAAACTGTTTTTT,TRBV18,TRBJ1-4,NA,NA
CASTTQRGNTDTQYF,TGTGCCAGTACAACCCAGCGGGGGAACACAGATACGCAGTATTTT,TRBV19,TRBJ2-3,NA,TRBD2
CASSGTGRQPQHF,TGCGCCAGCAGCGGGACCGGTCGTCAGCCCCAGCATTTT,TRBV5-1,TRBJ1-5,NA,NA
CASSPAKQNSPLHF,TGTGCCAGCAGCCCCGCAAAGCAAAATTCACCCCTCCACTTT,TRBV3-1/TRBV3-2,TRBJ1-6,NA,NA
CASSPSSNQPQHF,TGTGCCAGCTCACCGAGCAGCAATCAGCCCCAGCATTTT,TRBV18,TRBJ1-5,NA,NA
CASSHRENTEAFF,TGTGCCAGCAGCCACAGGGAGAACACTGAAGCTTTCTTT,TRBV6-2/TRBV6-3,TRBJ1-1,few,NA
CASSPIVLAGGPDSTDTQYF,TGTGCCAGCAGCCCCATCGTGCTAGCGGGGGGACCCGATAGCACAGATACGCAGTATTTT,TRBV13,TRBJ2-3,NA,TRBD2
CARGFRTVSYEQYF,TGTGCCAGAGGCTTTCGGACAGTGTCCTACGAGCAGTACTTC,TRBV21-1,TRBJ2-7,few,NA
CASRMGHQNTEAFF,TGTGCCAGCAGAATGGGACACCAGAACACTGAAGCTTTCTTT,TRBV2,TRBJ1-1,NA,NA
CASSESAGDYGYTF,TGTGCCAGCAGTGAATCTGCAGGGGACTATGGCTACACCTTC,TRBV25-1,TRBJ1-2,NA,NA
CASSVSVGEGTGELFF,TGTGCCAGCAGCGTATCGGTAGGGGAGGGCACCGGGGAGCTGTTTTTT,TRBV9,TRBJ2-2,once,TRBD2
CASSLKEGQPQHF,TGTGCCAGCAGTTTAAAAGAGGGTCAGCCCCAGCATTTT,TRBV12-3/TRBV12-4,TRBJ1-5,NA,NA
CASSFGRIEQYF,TGTGCCAGCAGCTTCGGACGGATCGAGCAGTACTTC,TRBV7-2,TRBJ2-7,NA,NA
CASSVVPNPGRGASGNTIYF,TGTGCCAGCAGCGTAGTTCCTAACCCGGGACGGGGAGCCTCTGGAAACACCATATATTTT,TRBV9,TRBJ1-3,once,NA
CASSFISTDTQYF,TGTGCCAGCAGCTTTATTTCTACAGATACGCAGTATTTT,TRBV5-4,TRBJ2-3,NA,NA
CATSDLSGWENTGELFF,TGTGCCACCAGTGATTTGTCAGGGTGGGAGAACACCGGGGAGCTGTTTTTT,TRBV24-1,TRBJ2-2,NA,NA
CASSQSGYGSPLHF,TGTGCCAGCAGCCAGTCGGGGTATGGCTCACCCCTCCACTTT,TRBV14,TRBJ1-6,NA,NA
CASSTRTGRGIDTEAFF,TGTGCCAGCAGCACCCGGACAGGGCGGGGAATTGACACTGAAGCTTTCTTT,TRBV11-3,TRBJ1-1,NA,TRBD1